This T cell receptor beta chain emerged from a study of T cell clones after liver transplantation. Overall study: A pre-transplant mixed lymphocyte reaction with TCRbeta sequencing defined graft-donor-reactive clones followed in post-transplant blood. Findings and caveats of the study: In a couple of subjects, few donor cells limited the measurable donor-reactive repertoire.

TCRdb keeps only in-frame clones here, not all; method: immunoSEQ multiplex PCR. Of approximately 75,000 clones in the sample, 75% to 85% were seen once. Unmatched junction bases numbered 10, after V lost 5 bases and J lost 3 bases. CDR3 length: 15 residues. Germline V gives CDR1 SNHLY, CDR2 FYNNEI. A remark on this clone: The antigen remains undetermined.

The source material was CD4+ T cells from blood, sampled 12 months after liver transplant. This TCR was sampled from a human patient who received a liver transplant. The T cells may come from the graft donor. The chain combines TRBV2 with TRBJ2-7; TRBD1 agrees at 7 bases. The CDR3 DNA reads TGTGCCAGCAGTCCGCCGGTAGGGGGCTTCTACGAGCAGTACTTC. Amino acid sequence: CASSPPVGGFYEQYF.